Included here is one TCR beta chain sequence, with context. What it binds is not known. The data originate from a study of shared clonotypes between healthy human individuals. Trimming pared 5 bases from V and 4 bases from J, leaving 14 bases between. CDR1 GTSNPN and CDR2 SVGIG come from the germline V gene (reference sequence). The CDR3 loop spans 13 amino acids. Points from the study as a whole: It was only blood that was sampled, and tissue repertoires likely differ. Genetic and exposure-history diversity was limited by the small donor number.

TCRdb's copy holds only in-frame clones and misses some; the assay was immunoSEQ multiplex PCR. This sample yields 450,000 to 550,000 clones, of which around 74% are seen a single time; about an eighth belongs to the top ten. The specimen sequenced was PBMCs. The chain has TRBV30 and TRBJ1-2; D gene uncertain. This receptor was obtained from a woman in her 40s in good health. Some clones in this sample may be carry-over from other donors' samples. The CDR3 reads CAWQGGLGYGYTF. CDR3 sequence (DNA): TGTGCCTGGCAAGGAGGGTTGGGCTATGGCTACACCTTC. Based on the CDR3 plus reference TRBV30 and TRBJ1-2, the full variable domain is SQTIHQWPATLVQPVGSPLSLECTVEGTSNPNLYWYRQAAGRGLQLLFYSVGIGQISSEVPQNLSASRPQDRQFILSSKKLLLSDSGFYLCAWQGGLGYGYTFGSGTRLTVV.